A single sample is the source of the 25 T cell receptor beta chains below, sequenced in a study of blood T cell repertoires in COVID-19. TCRdb keeps only in-frame clones here, not all; method: immunoSEQ multiplex PCR. The table lists 220,000 or so clones, roughly 84% of them singletons. The sample taken for sequencing was PBMCs or T cells enriched from blood (not recorded which). The receptors were sampled from a woman in her 40s who had recovered from COVID-19.

The chain recombines TRBV10-3 with TRBJ1-2; no clear D gene. This CDR3 is 11 amino acids long. The V and J ends lost 0 bases and 7 bases respectively, with 3 bases between them. Germline V gene lookup returns CDR1 ENHRY and CDR2 SYGVKD. CDR3 sequence: CAISESIGYTF. The CDR3 DNA reads as TGTGCCATCAGTGAGTCTATTGGCTACACCTTC.

The rearrangement joins TRBV7-9 to TRBJ1-6; D might be TRBD1 (5 bases). Per germline, CDR1 SEHNR and CDR2 FQNEAQ (reference sequence). The length of the CDR3 is 13 residues. V was shortened by 6 bases and J by 8 bases, with 11 bases between the two germline ends. This CDR3 reads CASSSVGDSPLHF. The CDR3 DNA is TGTGCCAGCAGTTCCGTAGGGGATTCACCCCTCCACTTT.

The chain recombines TRBV4-1 with TRBJ2-6; D perhaps matches TRBD2 (6 bases). The CDR3 extends over 17 amino acids. V was shortened by 0 bases and J by 2 bases, with 11 bases between the two germline ends. The germline CDR1 and CDR2 sequences are MGHRA and YSYEKL. Written as DNA, the CDR3 is TGCGCCAGCAGCCAAGAGGGCCGGGGGACTGGGGCCAACGTCCTGACTTTC. It is translated as CASSQEGRGTGANVLTF.

The chain links TRBV7-2 to TRBJ1-2, with a possible D match to TRBD1 (5 bases). In germline, CDR1 is SGHTA, CDR2 FQGNSA. The CDR3 contains 17 residues. V was clipped by 0 bases and J by 2 bases, with 16 bases between them. CDR3 loop: CASSLARRQGTNYGYTF. CDR3 coding DNA: TGTGCCAGCAGCTTAGCTAGGCGGCAGGGAACGAACTATGGCTACACCTTC.

This clone has a single count. The chain has TRBV30 and TRBJ1-1, with 7 bases fitting TRBD1. The length of the CDR3 is 12 residues. V lost 5 bases, J lost 2 bases, and 2 bases stayed unmatched. Germline-derived CDR1 and CDR2 are GTSNPN and SVGIG (reference sequence). As DNA, the CDR3 is TGTGCCTGGCGGGACAGCAACACTGAAGCTTTCTTT. The encoded protein is CAWRDSNTEAFF.

The CDR3 bases are TGTGCCAGCAGTTACTCGATACTAGCGGACAATGAGCAGTTCTTC. This gives the protein CASSYSILADNEQFF. V is TRBV6-5 and J is TRBJ2-1; TRBD2 matches 8 bases. After removal of 0 bases from V and 5 bases from J, the junction contained 3 bases not matched to a gene. This CDR3 is built from 15 residues. Germline loops: CDR1 MNHEY, CDR2 SVGAGI.

This chain links TRBV4-1 with TRBJ1-2; TRBD1 matches at 10 bases. CDR1 is MGHRA and CDR2 is YSYEKL in the germline V gene. The CDR3 runs 16 residues. After removal of 1 base from V and 3 bases from J, the junction contained 5 bases not matched to a gene. The CDR3 nucleotides are TGCGCCAGCAGCCAAGGACAGGGGGCATACGACTATGGCTACACCTTC. Translation: CASSQGQGAYDYGYTF.

The chain is built from TRBV12-3 or TRBV12-4 and TRBJ1-2; 8 bases match TRBD1. This CDR3 comprises 13 residues. Trimming at V came to 6 bases and at J to 8 bases, leaving 8 bases not matched to a gene. The CDR3 nucleotides are TGTGCCAGCAGGGCGGACAGGGCCGGGGGCTACACCTTC. This encodes CASRADRAGGYTF.

The chain employs TRBV6-2 or TRBV6-3 and TRBJ2-3; TRBD2 matches at 13 bases. This CDR3 has 19 residues. After removal of 2 bases from V and 0 bases from J, the junction contained 8 bases not matched to a gene. The germline CDR1 and CDR2 sequences are MNHEY and SVGEGT. Written as DNA, the CDR3 is TGTGCCAGCAGTTACCCGGGACTAGCGGGATCCACTAGCACAGATACGCAGTATTTT. It codes for CASSYPGLAGSTSTDTQYF.

This chain joins TRBV6-5 and TRBJ1-5; D is ambiguous. Looked up from germline, CDR1 is MNHEY and CDR2 is SVGAGI. The CDR3 has 15 residues. V was trimmed by 0 bases and J by 0 bases, leaving 6 bases between them. The chain's CDR3 is CASSYSRYSNQPQHF. DNA for the CDR3: TGTGCCAGCAGTTACTCTCGCTATAGCAATCAGCCCCAGCATTTT.

The genes are TRBV27 and TRBJ1-2; D possibly corresponds to TRBD1 (6 bases). Per germline, CDR1 MNHEY and CDR2 SMNVEV (reference sequence). V was clipped by 4 bases and J by 4 bases, with 16 bases between them. The CDR3 length is 15 residues. The CDR3 spells CASSSDRPSLYGYTF. The CDR3 bases are TGTGCCAGCAGTTCGGACAGACCCTCTCTCTATGGCTACACCTTC.

This clone was observed once. The chain is built from TRBV6-5 and TRBJ2-5, with a weak D call TRBD2 (5 bases). CDR3 size: 13 residues. V was cut by 8 bases and J by 1 base, with 11 bases left in between. Germline V gene sequence: CDR1 MNHEY, CDR2 SVGAGI. The chain's CDR3 is CASGRGPQETQYF. The CDR3 DNA sequence: TGTGCCAGCGGGAGAGGGCCCCAAGAGACCCAGTACTTC.

This chain links TRBV10-1 with TRBJ1-2, with D unresolved. The CDR3 extends over 9 amino acids. The germline V and J ends were trimmed by 8 bases and 8 bases, with 6 bases remaining between them. CDR1 is WNHNN, CDR2 SYGVQD, per germline (reference sequence). The CDR3 sequence is CASLQGYTF. Here the CDR3 DNA reads TGCGCCAGCCTACAGGGCTACACCTTC.

The rearrangement joins TRBV5-6 to TRBJ1-2, with D perhaps matching TRBD1 (5 bases). The CDR3 totals 13 residues. Germline V gene sequence: CDR1 SGHDT, CDR2 YYEEEE. Trimming removed 2 bases from V and 2 bases from J, with 7 bases in between. CDR3: CASSLGANYGYTF. The CDR3 region has the DNA TGTGCCAGCAGCTTAGGGGCGAACTATGGCTACACCTTC.

This chain joins TRBV25-1 and TRBJ2-3, with 15 bases lining up with TRBD2. Germline CDR1 and CDR2: MGHDK and SYGVNS. The CDR3 sequence is 16 residues long. Trimming at V came to 3 bases and at J to 4 bases, leaving 2 bases not matched to a gene. CDR3 residues: CASSEGTSGRPDTQYF. DNA for the CDR3: TGTGCCAGCAGTGAGGGGACTAGCGGGAGGCCAGATACGCAGTATTTT.

Concerning this clone itself: Other DNA sequences in the same sample also yield this CDR3. The genes are TRBV3-1 (or the pseudogene TRBV3-2) and TRBJ1-5; no clear D gene. V was trimmed by 0 bases and J by 5 bases, leaving 5 bases between them. In germline, CDR1 is LGHDT, CDR2 YNNKEL (reference sequence). CDR3 size: 13 residues. As DNA, the CDR3 is TGTGCCAGCAGCCAAGATAGAGATCAGCCCCAGCATTTT. Residues: CASSQDRDQPQHF.

This clone was seen only a few times. The chain employs TRBV4-1 and TRBJ1-2; 8 bases align to TRBD1. This CDR3 comprises 15 residues. J was trimmed by 2 bases and V by 0 bases; bases with no gene match: 2. Germline assignment: CDR1 MGHRA and CDR2 YSYEKL. CDR3 amino acids: CASSQDRTGNYGYTF. Here the CDR3 DNA reads TGCGCCAGCAGCCAAGATCGGACAGGGAACTATGGCTACACCTTC.

The chain couples TRBV5-4 to TRBJ1-6; D gene ambiguous. The CDR3 covers 16 residues. Deletions cut 3 bases from V and 7 bases from J, with 17 bases between. The germline gives CDR1 SGHNT, CDR2 YYREEE (reference sequence). In nucleotides, the CDR3 is TGTGCCAGCAGCTGGCACCCCAATGCCCCCAATTCACCCCTCCACTTT. Its protein is CASSWHPNAPNSPLHF.

The V gene is TRBV5-4, the J gene TRBJ1-1; 7 nucleotides agree with TRBD1. With V trimmed by 4 bases and J by 0 bases, 9 bases remained unmatched. Germline values: CDR1 SGHNT, CDR2 YYREEE (reference sequence). The CDR3 covers 16 residues. Here the CDR3 reads CASSARDSPMNTEAFF. In DNA, the CDR3 is TGTGCCAGCAGCGCCCGGGACAGTCCCATGAACACTGAAGCTTTCTTT. The full variable domain, completed using reference TRBV5-4 and TRBJ1-1, is ETGVTQSPTHLIKTRGQQVTLRCSSQSGHNTVSWYQQALGQGPQFIFQYYREEENGRGNFPPRFSGLQFPNYSSELNVNALELDDSALYLCASSARDSPMNTEAFFGQGTRLTVV.

This chain uses TRBV24-1 with TRBJ2-7; D is unresolved. CDR1 KGHDR and CDR2 SFDVKD come from the germline V gene. Trimming shortened V by 3 bases and J by 1 base, and 6 bases separated the two germline ends. The CDR3 spans 13 residues. The CDR3 loop reads CATSDLSSYEQYF. CDR3 in DNA: TGTGCCACCAGTGATCTCTCTTCCTACGAGCAGTACTTC.

V gene TRBV29-1 combines with J gene TRBJ2-1; TRBD1 aligns across 8 bases. Germline CDR1 and CDR2: SQVTM and ANQGSEA. The CDR3 totals 12 residues. Losses at the gene ends were 3 bases for V and 9 bases for J; bases not matched to a gene: 4. The CDR3 nucleotides are TGCAGCGTTGACAGGGGGCAGGTTGAGCAGTTCTTC. Its translation: CSVDRGQVEQFF.

The rearrangement links TRBV18 to TRBJ2-2; 10 bases agree with TRBD2. In germline, CDR1 is KGHSH, CDR2 LQKENI. The CDR3 has 17 residues. V lost 5 bases, J lost 2 bases, and 8 bases stayed unmatched. The CDR3 DNA reads as TGTGCCAGCTCAGCTCAGGCACTAGCGGGAAACACCGGGGAGCTGTTTTTT. It yields the protein CASSAQALAGNTGELFF.

The gene calls are TRBV3-1 (or the pseudogene TRBV3-2) and TRBJ1-3; D is perhaps TRBD1 (5 bases). The CDR3 length is 14 residues. Germline CDR1 LGHDT, CDR2 YNNKEL (reference sequence). Trimming removed 3 bases at V and 4 bases at J, with 10 bases between. As DNA, the CDR3 is TGTGCCAGCAGCCAGAGCGCAGGGGGAAACACCATATATTTT. Translating gives CASSQSAGGNTIYF.

The chain couples TRBV7-9 to TRBJ2-2; 8 nucleotides agree with TRBD1. Per the germline V gene, CDR1 is SEHNR and CDR2 is FQNEAQ (reference sequence). J gave up 2 bases and V 1 base, and 9 bases lay outside the gene matches. The CDR3 runs 18 residues. Here the CDR3 DNA reads TGTGCCAGCAGCTTAGTGGACAGGGTGAAGGTTAACACCGGGGAGCTGTTTTTT. It codes for CASSLVDRVKVNTGELFF.

The chain is built from TRBV19 and TRBJ2-1, with 16 bases aligning to TRBD2. Germline CDR1 is LNHDA and CDR2 is SQIVND (reference sequence). The CDR3 sequence is 18 residues long. V gave up 3 bases and J gave up 5 bases; unmatched junction bases: 7. CDR3 region: CASSILGLAGGAHNEQFF. The CDR3 nucleotides are TGTGCCAGTAGTATTTTGGGACTAGCGGGAGGGGCCCACAATGAGCAGTTCTTC.